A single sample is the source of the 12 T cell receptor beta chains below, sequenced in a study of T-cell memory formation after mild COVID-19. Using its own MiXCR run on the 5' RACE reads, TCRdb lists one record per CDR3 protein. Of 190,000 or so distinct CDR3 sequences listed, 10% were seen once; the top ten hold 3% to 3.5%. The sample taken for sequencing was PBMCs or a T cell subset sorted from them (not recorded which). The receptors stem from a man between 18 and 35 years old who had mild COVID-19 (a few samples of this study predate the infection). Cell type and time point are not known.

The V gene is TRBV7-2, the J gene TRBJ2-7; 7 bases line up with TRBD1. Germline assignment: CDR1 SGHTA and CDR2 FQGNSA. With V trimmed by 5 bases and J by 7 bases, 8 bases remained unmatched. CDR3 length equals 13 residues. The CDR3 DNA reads TGTGCCAGCAGCCAGGGACAGCCTTTGGAGCAGTACGTC. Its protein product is CASSQGQPLEQYV.

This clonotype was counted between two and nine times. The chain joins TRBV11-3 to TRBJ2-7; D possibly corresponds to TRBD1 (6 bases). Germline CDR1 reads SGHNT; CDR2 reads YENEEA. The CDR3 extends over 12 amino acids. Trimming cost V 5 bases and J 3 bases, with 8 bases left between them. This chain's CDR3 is CASSQDSYEQYF. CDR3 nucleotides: TGTGCCAGCAGCCAGGACAGCTACGAGCAGTACTTC.

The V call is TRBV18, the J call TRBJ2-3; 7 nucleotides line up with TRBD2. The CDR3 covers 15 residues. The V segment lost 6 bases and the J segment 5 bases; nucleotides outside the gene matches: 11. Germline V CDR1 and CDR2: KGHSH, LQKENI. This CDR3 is CASSPGIVAGDTQYF. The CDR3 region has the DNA TGTGCCAGCTCGCCAGGTATCGTAGCGGGAGATACGCAGTATTTT.

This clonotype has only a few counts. The CDR3 spells CASSQRTEETQYF. The CDR3 nucleotides are TGCGCCAGCAGCCAACGGACAGAAGAGACCCAGTACTTC. The chain carries TRBV4-3 and TRBJ2-5, with D possibly matching TRBD1 (6 bases). Germline V lookup: CDR1 LGHNA, CDR2 YSLEER. CDR3 length: 13 residues. Between the trimmed V and J ends, which lost 2 bases and 3 bases, there was a span of 7 bases.

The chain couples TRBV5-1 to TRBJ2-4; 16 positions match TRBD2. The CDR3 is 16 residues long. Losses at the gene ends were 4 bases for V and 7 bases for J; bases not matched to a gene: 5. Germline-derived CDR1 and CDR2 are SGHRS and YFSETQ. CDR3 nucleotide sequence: TGCGCCAGCAGCCCCGGGACTAGCGGGGGGGAGAACATTCAGTACTTC. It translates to CASSPGTSGGENIQYF. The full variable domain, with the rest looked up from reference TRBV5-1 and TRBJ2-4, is KAGVTQTPRYLIKTRGQQVTLSCSPISGHRSVSWYQQTPGQGLQFLFEYFSETQRNKGNFPGRFSGRQFSNSRSEMNVSTLELGDSALYLCASSPGTSGGENIQYFGAGTRLSVL.

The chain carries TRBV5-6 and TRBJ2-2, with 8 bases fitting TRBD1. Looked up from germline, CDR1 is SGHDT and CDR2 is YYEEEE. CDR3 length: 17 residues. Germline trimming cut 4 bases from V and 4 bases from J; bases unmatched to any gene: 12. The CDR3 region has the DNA TGTGCCAGCAGCCGAATCAAAGACAGGGGAATCACCGGGGAGCTGTTTTTT. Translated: CASSRIKDRGITGELFF. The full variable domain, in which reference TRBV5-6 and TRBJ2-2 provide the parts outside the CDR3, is DAGVTQSPTHLIKTRGQQVTLRCSPKSGHDTVSWYQQALGQGPQFIFQYYEEEERQRGNFPDRFSGHQFPNYSSELNVNALLLGDSALYLCASSRIKDRGITGELFFGEGSRLTVL.

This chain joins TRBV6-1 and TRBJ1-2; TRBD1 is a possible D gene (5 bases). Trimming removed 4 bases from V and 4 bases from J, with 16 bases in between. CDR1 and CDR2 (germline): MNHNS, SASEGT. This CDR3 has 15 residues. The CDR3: CASSVDYWGFYGYTF. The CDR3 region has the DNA TGTGCCAGCAGTGTAGACTATTGGGGCTTCTATGGCTACACCTTC.

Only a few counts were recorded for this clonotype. The CDR3 sequence: CASSPLDRINIQYF. In DNA, the CDR3 is TGTGCCAGCAGTCCCTTGGACAGGATAAACATTCAGTACTTC. The genes are TRBV28 and TRBJ2-4, with 7 bases that match TRBD1. CDR3 length: 14 residues. Germline V gives CDR1 MDHEN, CDR2 SYDVKM. The junction had 7 bases not matched to a gene; V was cut back by 5 bases and J by 6 bases.

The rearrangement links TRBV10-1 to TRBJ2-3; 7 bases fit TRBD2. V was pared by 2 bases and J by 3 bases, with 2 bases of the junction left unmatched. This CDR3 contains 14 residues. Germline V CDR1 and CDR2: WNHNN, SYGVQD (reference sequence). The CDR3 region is CASSEGTTTDTQYF. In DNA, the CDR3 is TGCGCCAGCAGTGAGGGGACTACGACAGATACGCAGTATTTT.

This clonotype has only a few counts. CDR3 in DNA: TGCGCCAGCAGCCAAGTCGCAGGGGTAGAGCAGTACTTC. It encodes CASSQVAGVEQYF. The chain couples TRBV4-1 to TRBJ2-7; TRBD1 is a possible D gene (6 bases). CDR1 is MGHRA and CDR2 is YSYEKL in the germline V gene. Trimming removed 1 base from V and 7 bases from J, with 11 bases in between. The CDR3 is 13 residues long.

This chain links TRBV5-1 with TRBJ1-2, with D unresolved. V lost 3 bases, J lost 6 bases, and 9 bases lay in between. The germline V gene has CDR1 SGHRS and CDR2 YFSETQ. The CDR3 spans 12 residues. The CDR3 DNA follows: TGCGCCAGCAGCTGGGCCACGGATGGCTACACCTTC. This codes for CASSWATDGYTF.

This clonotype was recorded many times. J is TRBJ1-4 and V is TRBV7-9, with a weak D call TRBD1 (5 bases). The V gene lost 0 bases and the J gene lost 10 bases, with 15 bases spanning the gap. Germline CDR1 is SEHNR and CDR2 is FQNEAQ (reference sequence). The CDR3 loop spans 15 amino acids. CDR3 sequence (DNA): TGTGCCAGCAGCTTAGCAGGGGATGTCCGCGGAAAACTGTTTTTT. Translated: CASSLAGDVRGKLFF.